This T cell receptor (beta chain) comes out of a study of T-cell reconstitution after alpha-beta-depleted transplantation in children. This clonotype has just a few counts. For TCRbeta, the library was prepared with unique molecular identifiers. TCRdb called the PCR reads again in MiXCR, with one record for every CDR3 protein. The sample includes 100,000 or so distinct CDR3 sequences, about 16% of them seen just once. There are 15 residues in the CDR3. CDR1 is KGHSH, CDR2 LQKENI, per germline. Trimming removed 2 bases from V and 0 bases from J, with 10 bases in between. Sequencing used PBMCs, mostly from graft donor cells, obtained 180 days after TCRalphabeta/CD19-depleted stem cell transplant. The clonotype originates from a male patient aged 2-10 years who had a stem cell transplant for acute lymphoblastic leukemia, so the T cells may come from the graft donor. V and J are TRBV18 and TRBJ2-5; D uncertain. The CDR3 region is CASSPLSLYQETQYF. The CDR3 nucleotides read TGTGCCAGCTCACCATTGTCTTTGTACCAAGAGACCCAGTACTTC. The variable domain in full, with the rest retrieved from reference TRBV18 and TRBJ2-5, is NAGVMQNPRHLVRRRGQEARLRCSPMKGHSHVYWYRQLPEEGLKFMVYLQKENIIDESGMPKERFSAEFPKEGPSILRIQQVVRGDSAAYFCASSPLSLYQETQYFGPGTRLLVL.